The next 17 T cell receptor beta chains were all read from a single sample in a study of cytomegalovirus exposure and HLA in healthy donors (dated by TCRdb to between 2016 and 2019). Library preparation used the immunoSEQ multiplex PCR assay. A mixture of 60 forward primers for TCR Vbeta segments and 13 reverse primers for TCR Jbeta segments was used in the multiplex PCR. Imported from immuneACCESS, the table was reduced by TCRdb to in-frame sequences with V and J called. These copies leave out some clones; in studies compared against another copy, an unresolved V gene accounts for under half, and the cause of the remainder is not known. The sample profile shows approximately 280,000 clones; 85% to 90% of them were found once. About 2.3% of the sample belongs to the ten largest clones. Input material: PBMCs. These receptors all stem from a woman under 30 in good health and CMV-seronegative.

The J gene is TRBJ2-3, the V gene TRBV4-2; 7 bases map to TRBD1. CDR1 is LGHNA, CDR2 YNFKEQ, per germline. The CDR3 has 18 residues. Trimming at V came to 0 bases and at J to 0 bases, leaving 9 bases not matched to a gene. The CDR3 loop is CASSQDAQTGVSTDTQYF. DNA of the CDR3: TGTGCCAGCAGCCAAGATGCCCAAACAGGGGTAAGCACAGATACGCAGTATTTT.

The rearrangement links TRBV2 to TRBJ1-2, with D possibly TRBD1 on 5 matching bases. The length of the CDR3 is 12 residues. The V gene lost 6 bases and the J gene lost 8 bases, with 13 bases spanning the gap. The germline CDR1 and CDR2 sequences are SNHLY and FYNNEI. CDR3 region: CASRETGGGYTF. The CDR3 DNA sequence: TGTGCCAGCAGGGAGACTGGGGGGGGCTACACCTTC.

The J gene is TRBJ2-7, the V gene TRBV5-1, with 7 bases that match TRBD2. The CDR3 has 13 residues. Germline-derived CDR1 and CDR2 are SGHRS and YFSETQ. Germline trimming cut 1 base from V and 6 bases from J; bases unmatched to any gene: 4. This chain's CDR3 is CASSLMASGEQYF. In DNA, the CDR3 is TGCGCCAGCAGCTTGATGGCTAGCGGCGAGCAGTACTTC.

This clone appeared a few times. The chain couples TRBV2 to TRBJ1-2; D not certain. Germline CDR1 SNHLY, CDR2 FYNNEI. Trimming removed 11 bases at V and 2 bases at J, with 9 bases between. The CDR3 consists of 11 residues. The CDR3 DNA sequence: TGTGCCTGCGGAGGAAACTATGGCTACACCTTC. Translation: CACGGNYGYTF.

V and J are TRBV27 and TRBJ2-2; no firm D call. The CDR3 is 17 amino acids. V was trimmed by 3 bases and J by 6 bases, leaving 20 bases between them. CDR1 MNHEY and CDR2 SMNVEV come from the germline V gene (reference sequence). CDR3 DNA sequence: TGTGCCAGCAGTTTGATGTATTATGCCACGGCGGCCGGGGAGCTGTTTTTT. Protein sequence: CASSLMYYATAAGELFF.

The chain couples TRBV5-1 to TRBJ1-2, with D unclear. The CDR3 is 14 residues long. V gave up 7 bases and J gave up 7 bases, with 20 bases separating them. Germline V CDR1 and CDR2: SGHRS, YFSETQ. The CDR3 loop is CASAPARAVGGYTF. The CDR3 region has the DNA TGCGCCAGCGCCCCTGCTCGAGCGGTTGGTGGCTACACCTTC.

The chain recombines TRBV19 with TRBJ2-3, with 7 bases matching TRBD2. The J segment lost 4 bases and the V segment lost 8 bases, leaving 15 bases of the junction unmatched. The CDR3 loop spans 16 amino acids. Germline V gives CDR1 LNHDA, CDR2 SQIVND (reference sequence). CDR3 DNA: TGTGCCAGTTTTATCAGGACTAGTTCAATTTCAGATACGCAGTATTTT. Encoded protein: CASFIRTSSISDTQYF.

The J gene is TRBJ1-1, the V gene TRBV13; 7 bases are shared with TRBD1. This CDR3 has 15 residues. Germline trimming cut 1 base from V and 1 base from J; bases unmatched to any gene: 3. Germline CDR1 PRHDT, CDR2 FYEKMQ (reference sequence). DNA of the CDR3: TGTGCCAGCAGCTTAGACAGGGGACCGAACACTGAAGCTTTCTTT. It codes for CASSLDRGPNTEAFF.

The V gene is TRBV6-6, the J gene TRBJ2-5; TRBD1 matches 8 bases. The germline CDR1 and CDR2 sequences are MNHNY and SVGAGI (reference sequence). With 7 bases clipped from V and 2 bases from J, the junction kept 9 bases outside the gene matches. The CDR3 contains 15 residues. This CDR3 reads CASNRQGPLQETQYF. The CDR3, as DNA: TGTGCCAGCAACAGACAGGGGCCCCTGCAAGAGACCCAGTACTTC.

This chain uses TRBV18 with TRBJ1-6, with 11 bases that match TRBD1. Looked up from germline, CDR1 is KGHSH and CDR2 is LQKENI. V shed 2 bases and J 9 bases; nucleotides not matched to a gene: 0. The CDR3 has 14 residues. The CDR3 DNA reads as TGTGCCAGCTCACCAGGACAGGGGGCTTCACCCCTCCACTTT. This translates into CASSPGQGASPLHF.

The CDR3 sequence: CASSLLNTEAFF. CDR3 nucleotides: TGTGCCAGCAGTCTACTTAACACTGAAGCTTTCTTT. The chain joins TRBV6-5 to TRBJ1-1; D gene uncertain. Germline V gene lookup returns CDR1 MNHEY and CDR2 SVGAGI. The CDR3 sequence is 12 residues long. The ends were cut back, 5 bases at V and 2 bases at J, with 6 bases in the middle.

The chain has TRBV2 and TRBJ2-1; 7 bases align to TRBD2. CDR1 SNHLY and CDR2 FYNNEI come from the germline V gene. Trimming removed 7 bases from V and 8 bases from J; junction bases left unmatched: 11. The CDR3 loop spans 14 amino acids. CDR3 sequence: CASMWGGPLDEQFF. The DNA of the CDR3 is TGTGCCAGCATGTGGGGGGGACCGCTCGATGAGCAGTTCTTC.

The CDR3 DNA reads TGTGCCAGCAGCTTAGAACTAGCGGGGGGCCCCCTCACAGATACGCAGTATTTT. It codes for CASSLELAGGPLTDTQYF. The rearrangement uses TRBV7-8 and TRBJ2-3; 12 nucleotides line up with TRBD2. Germline CDR1 reads SGHVS; CDR2 reads FQNEAQ. The CDR3 contains 18 residues. V dropped 1 base and J dropped 2; count of bases not matched to a gene: 7. Together with reference TRBV7-8 and TRBJ2-3, the CDR3 gives the full variable domain: GAGVSQSPRYKVAKRGQDVALRCDPISGHVSLFWYQQALGQGPEFLTYFQNEAQLDKSGLPSDRFFAERPEGSVSTLKIQRTQQEDSAVYLCASSLELAGGPLTDTQYFGPGTRLTVL.

The count of this clone is one. The CDR3 here is CASSEHGRGRRGYNEQFF. In nucleotides, the CDR3 is TGTGCCAGCAGTGAACACGGCAGGGGGCGCCGGGGCTACAATGAGCAGTTCTTC. The chain recombines TRBV6-1 with TRBJ2-1; 8 bases line up with TRBD1. The CDR3 totals 18 residues. The V and J ends lost 2 bases and 3 bases, in that order; junction bases with no gene match: 12. Germline V CDR1 and CDR2: MNHNS, SASEGT.

The CDR3: CASGLSRRGGEQYF. The CDR3 DNA sequence: TGTGCTAGTGGTTTATCCAGAAGAGGTGGCGAGCAGTACTTC. V gene TRBV12-5 combines with J gene TRBJ2-7; unclear D gene. In germline, CDR1 is LGHNT, CDR2 FRNRAP. V was pared by 3 bases and J by 6 bases, with 15 bases between. The CDR3 length is 14 residues. Complete variable domain (other parts from reference TRBV12-5 and TRBJ2-7): DARVTQTPRHKVTEMGQEVTMRCQPILGHNTVFWYRQTMMQGLELLAYFRNRAPLDDSGMPKDRFSAEMPDATLATLKIQPSEPRDSAVYFCASGLSRRGGEQYFGPGTRLTVT.

The chain couples TRBV2 to TRBJ2-7, with 9 bases aligning to TRBD1. V shed 7 bases and J 4 bases; nucleotides not matched to a gene: 11. CDR1 is SNHLY and CDR2 is FYNNEI in the germline V gene. This CDR3 spans 15 amino acids. The CDR3 nucleotides read TGTGCCAGCACCGTACGGGACAGGGTTCGTTACGAGCAGTACTTC. Protein sequence: CASTVRDRVRYEQYF.

The count of this clone is one. This sequence joins TRBV29-1 and TRBJ2-7; weak D call: TRBD1 (5 bases). The V gene's germline CDR1 is SQVTM and CDR2 ANQGSEA. Trimming removed 7 bases at V and 6 bases at J, with 16 bases between. The CDR3 is 12 amino acids. The CDR3 DNA is TGCAGCGCTAAAAACCAGGGAAGCGAGCAGTACTTC. It specifies CSAKNQGSEQYF.